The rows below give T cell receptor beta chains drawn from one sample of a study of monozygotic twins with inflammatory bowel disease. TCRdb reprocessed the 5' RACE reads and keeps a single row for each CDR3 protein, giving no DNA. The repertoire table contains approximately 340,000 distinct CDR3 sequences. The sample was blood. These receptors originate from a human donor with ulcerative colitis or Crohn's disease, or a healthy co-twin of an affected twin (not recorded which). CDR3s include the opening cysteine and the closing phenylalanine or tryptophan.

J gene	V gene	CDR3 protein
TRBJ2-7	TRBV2	CASTRGTAYEQYF
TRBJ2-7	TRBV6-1	CASSAQGGTGGLEQYF
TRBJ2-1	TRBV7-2	CASSPTVNEQFF
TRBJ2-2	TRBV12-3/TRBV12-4	CASRMASGKTGELFF
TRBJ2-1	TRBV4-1	CATRGQGTHNEQFF
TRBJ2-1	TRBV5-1	CASSLDWGGEQFF
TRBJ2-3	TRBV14	CASSRSSGLLTDTQYF
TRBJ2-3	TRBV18	CASSPPTREPDTQYF
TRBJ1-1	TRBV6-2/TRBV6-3	CASSPRRALDTEAFF
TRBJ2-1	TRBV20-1	CSASAGNNEQFF
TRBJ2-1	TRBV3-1	CASSLDSPGLAGYNEQFF
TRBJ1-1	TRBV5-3	CARSYSPGQQKVAFF
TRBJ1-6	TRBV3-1	CASSHVTGVLILPLHF
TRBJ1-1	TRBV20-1	CSAPDRVLNTEAFF
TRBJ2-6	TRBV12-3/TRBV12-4	CASRIRDRGISSSGANVLTF
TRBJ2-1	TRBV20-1	CSAIRLAIITNEQFF
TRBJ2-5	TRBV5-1	CASSLMGTSGAQETQYF
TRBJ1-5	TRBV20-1	CSARDGTGGGQPQHF
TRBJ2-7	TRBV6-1	CASSQTLPGLAGSGEQYF
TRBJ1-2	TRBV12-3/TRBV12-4	CASSASRNYGYTF
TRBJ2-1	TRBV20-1	CSARGPVRVLAPNEQFF
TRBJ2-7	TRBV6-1	CASSERNMVYEQYF
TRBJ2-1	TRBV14	CASSQVGGGYNEQFF
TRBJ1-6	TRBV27	CASLYRWDGYNSPLHF
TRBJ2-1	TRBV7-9	CASSQSIVQFF
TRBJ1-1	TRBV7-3	CASSSNPGGNTEAFF
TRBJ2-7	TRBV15	CATSRGEGVPYEQYF
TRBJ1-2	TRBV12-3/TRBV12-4	CASSYAGVDRGYTF
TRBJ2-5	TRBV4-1	CASSQDRGGVQETQYF
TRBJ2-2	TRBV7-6	CASSLIILGQANTGELFF
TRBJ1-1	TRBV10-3	CAISPGVNTEAFF
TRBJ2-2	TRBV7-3	CASSPSGYHTGELFF
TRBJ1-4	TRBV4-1	CASSTSGQGAQWNEKLFF
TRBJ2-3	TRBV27	CASIPHRGLTDTQYF
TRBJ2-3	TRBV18	CASSPTSAGRSDTQYF
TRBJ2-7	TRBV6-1	CASRSFRDRGGHEQYF
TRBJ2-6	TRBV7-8	CASSPHPRVPFDVLTF
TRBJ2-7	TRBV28	CASRLRLAGSWDEQYF
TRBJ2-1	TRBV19	CASSLRQGSYNEQFF
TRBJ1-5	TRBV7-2	CASSLLPGRDQPQHF
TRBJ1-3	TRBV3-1	CASSQGRAGGRNTIYF
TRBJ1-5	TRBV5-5	CASSLGPGLGSNQPQHF
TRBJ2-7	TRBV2	CASSEIGQGAQQYF
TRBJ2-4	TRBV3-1	CAREVFGAKNIQYF
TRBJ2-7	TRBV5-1	CASSYEGKGSYEQYF
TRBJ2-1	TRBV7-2	CASSLQDYNGQFF
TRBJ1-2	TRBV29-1	CSVVFGGRGGYTF
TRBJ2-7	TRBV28	CASSLSGTGNTYEQYF
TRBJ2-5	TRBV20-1	CSARDLARAGMIKTQYF
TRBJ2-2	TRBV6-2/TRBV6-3	CASSYKGDTGELFF
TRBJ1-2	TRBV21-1	CASSAEGHYGYTF
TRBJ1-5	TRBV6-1	CASSAIGTRRSGNQPQHF
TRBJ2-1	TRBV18	CASSPGTSGSYEQFF
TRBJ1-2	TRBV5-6	CASSLGSENYGYTF
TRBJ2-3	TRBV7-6	CASSPRTVSIDTQYF
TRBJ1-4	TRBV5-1	CASSSGQRNEKLFF
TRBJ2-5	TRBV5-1	CASSFLGGIAGGGETQYF
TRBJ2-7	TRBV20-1	CSAKWGSGEQYF
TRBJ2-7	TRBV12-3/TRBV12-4	CASSLGFDWLAGPSYEQYF
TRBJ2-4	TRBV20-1	CSARGPPTGKNIQYF